The source of this T cell receptor beta chain is a study of shared clonotypes between healthy human individuals. Study as a whole: Three plates were used per donor for CD4 naive, three for CD4 memory, two for CD8 naive and one for CD8 memory.

Trimming pared 6 bases from V and 0 bases from J, leaving 6 bases between. This CDR3 has 12 amino acids. Germline V gene sequence: CDR1 KGHSH, CDR2 LQKENI. CD4+ cells were split into CD45RA+ naive and CD45RA-negative memory subsets. Researchers ran the assay at a deep level. This table comes from immunoSEQ multiplex PCR, and its TCRdb copy is limited to in-frame clones, with some not included. The sample records some 1.5 million clones, 95% to 99% being singletons. The source material was naive CD4+ T cells sorted from blood. The subset is: CD45RA+ positively selected. The sequence derives from a young man in good health. The chain links TRBV18 to TRBJ2-7, with TRBD2 as a possible D gene (6 bases). CDR3: CASSDYSYEQYF. For the CDR3, the DNA is TGTGCCAGCTCGGACTACTCCTACGAGCAGTACTTC.